A selection of T cell receptor beta chains follows, all from one sample in a study of technical replicates of blood from a few donors. The method was immunoSEQ multiplex PCR; TCRdb's version includes in-frame clones alone and lacks a portion of them. The data contain roughly 70,000 clones, around 96% of them singletons. The sample was T cells isolated from PBMCs. These receptor sequences come from a human donor in good health. Both conserved end residues are part of each CDR3. D genes are given only for firm matches. Clone size is not always given. Where it is, it says once, few, many or a class for expanded clones.

>TRBJ2-7|TRBV29-1|.|.
CSVYGLSYEQYF
TGCAGCGTTTACGGTCTATCCTACGAGCAGTACTTC
>TRBJ1-5|TRBV19|.|.
CAVTTGYNQPQHF
TGTGCCGTAACAACAGGTTACAATCAGCCCCAGCATTTT
>TRBJ1-2|TRBV30|.|.
CAWNALRKGYTF
TGTGCCTGGAATGCTCTACGAAAAGGCTACACCTTC
>TRBJ1-4|TRBV10-3|TRBD1|few
CAISESRQGAFEKLFF
TGTGCCATCAGTGAGTCGAGGCAGGGGGCTTTTGAAAAACTGTTTTTT
>TRBJ2-7|TRBV18|.|.
CASSQGSAYEQYF
TGTGCCAGCTCACAAGGGAGCGCCTACGAGCAGTACTTC
>TRBJ1-1|TRBV14|.|.
CASTIYNTPNTEAFF
TGTGCCAGCACCATTTATAACACACCGAACACTGAAGCTTTCTTT
>TRBJ2-2|TRBV27|.|.
CASSYKSTGELFF
TGTGCCAGCAGTTACAAAAGCACCGGGGAGCTGTTTTTT
>TRBJ2-7|TRBV28|.|.
CASTDPMGGSYEQYF
TGTGCCAGCACCGATCCCATGGGCGGGTCCTACGAGCAGTACTTC
>TRBJ1-1|TRBV6-5|TRBD1|.
CASSYGTANTEAFF
TGTGCCAGCAGTTACGGGACAGCGAACACTGAAGCTTTCTTT
>TRBJ2-1|TRBV9|TRBD2|.
CASSVEFGTRVWNEQFF
TGTGCCAGCAGCGTAGAGTTTGGGACTAGAGTCTGGAATGAGCAGTTCTTC
>TRBJ2-7|TRBV6-6|TRBD2|.
CASSYFAGGSSYEQYF
TGTGCCAGCAGTTACTTTGCGGGAGGCTCCTCCTACGAGCAGTACTTC
>TRBJ1-4|TRBV28|TRBD1|once
CASSFLPGTGEGNEKLFF
TGTGCCAGCAGTTTTCTCCCCGGGACAGGGGAGGGGAATGAAAAACTGTTTTTT
>TRBJ2-2|TRBV7-9|.|.
CASSPLAPTGELFF
TGTGCCAGCAGCCCGCTGGCCCCCACCGGGGAGCTGTTTTTT
>TRBJ2-3|TRBV4-3|TRBD2|.
CASSQEFKASGGTSTDTQYF
TGCGCCAGCAGCCAAGAGTTCAAGGCTAGCGGGGGGACTAGCACAGATACGCAGTATTTT
>TRBJ2-7|TRBV7-9|.|once
CASSLDMSYEQYF
TGTGCCAGCAGCTTGGACATGTCCTACGAGCAGTACTTC
>TRBJ2-3|TRBV11-2|.|.
CASSLDPGSLTDTQYF
TGTGCCAGCAGCTTAGACCCCGGGAGCCTCACAGATACGCAGTATTTT
>TRBJ1-2|TRBV10-3|.|.
CAISGQTLIYGYTF
TGTGCCATCTCAGGGCAGACCTTGATCTATGGCTACACCTTC
>TRBJ1-2|TRBV27|TRBD1|.
CASSLSLRTGFHTF
TGTGCCAGCAGTTTATCGCTAAGGACAGGGTTCCACACCTTC
>TRBJ2-3|TRBV19|.|.
CASTIGWSTDTQYF
TGTGCCAGTACCATCGGGTGGTCCACAGATACGCAGTATTTT
>TRBJ2-3|TRBV4-3|TRBD2|.
CASSQGGSGRATDTQYF
TGCGCCAGCAGCCAAGGGGGTAGCGGGAGGGCCACAGATACGCAGTATTTT
>TRBJ2-2|TRBV5-1|.|.
CASSQGSNTGELFF
TGCGCCAGCTCGCAGGGGTCGAACACCGGGGAGCTGTTTTTT
>TRBJ2-2|TRBV5-1|.|.
CASSLDLNTGELFF
TGCGCCAGCAGCTTAGACTTGAACACCGGGGAGCTGTTTTTT
>TRBJ1-5|TRBV2|.|once
CASRYTGMGNQPQHF
TGTGCCAGCAGGTACACAGGGATGGGCAATCAGCCCCAGCATTTT
>TRBJ1-5|TRBV6-1|.|.
CASSEAPEGNQPQHF
TGTGCCAGCAGTGAAGCGCCGGAGGGCAATCAGCCCCAGCATTTT
>TRBJ2-5|TRBV19|TRBD2|.
CASTISGSETQYF
TGTGCCAGTACCATTAGCGGGAGTGAGACCCAGTACTTC
>TRBJ2-7|TRBV9|.|.
CASSAGSIYEQYF
TGTGCCAGCAGCGCCGGGTCGATCTACGAGCAGTACTTC
>TRBJ2-7|TRBV27|TRBD1|.
CASSFSTGTVSYEQYF
TGTGCCAGCAGTTTCTCCACCGGGACAGTATCCTACGAGCAGTACTTC
>TRBJ2-3|TRBV29-1|.|.
CSVLGADTDTQYF
TGCAGCGTCCTAGGGGCGGATACAGATACGCAGTATTTT
>TRBJ2-4|TRBV19|TRBD2|.
CASSIIAGREGIQYF
TGTGCCAGTAGTATAATAGCCGGCAGGGAGGGCATTCAGTACTTC
>TRBJ2-5|TRBV9|TRBD1|.
CASSVQGAQETQYF
TGTGCCAGCAGCGTCCAGGGGGCGCAAGAGACCCAGTACTTC
>TRBJ2-7|TRBV30|.|.
CAWNRGTYEQYF
TGTGCCTGGAATCGGGGAACGTACGAGCAGTACTTC
>TRBJ2-5|TRBV25-1|.|.
CASSAQWEQETQYF
TGTGCCAGCAGTGCCCAATGGGAGCAAGAGACCCAGTACTTC
>TRBJ2-3|TRBV10-3|.|.
CAMTGTSSTDTQYF
TGTGCCATGACCGGGACATCTAGCACAGATACGCAGTATTTT
>TRBJ1-2|TRBV6-6|TRBD1|once
CASKTGTGEEGYTF
TGTGCCAGCAAAACGGGGACAGGGGAGGAAGGCTACACCTTC
>TRBJ2-7|TRBV30|.|.
CAWSVEGYEQYF
TGTGCCTGGAGTGTTGAGGGCTACGAGCAGTACTTC
>TRBJ2-1|TRBV19|TRBD1|.
CASSTGTGGSDEQFF
TGTGCCAGTAGTACCGGGACAGGGGGTTCTGATGAGCAGTTCTTC
>TRBJ1-5|TRBV28|TRBD1|.
CASKGTDYQPQHF
TGTGCCAGCAAAGGGACAGATTATCAGCCCCAGCATTTT
>TRBJ2-1|TRBV7-3|TRBD2|.
CASSPGGGVLAGSRVDNEQFF
TGTGCCAGCAGCCCCGGAGGGGGAGTACTAGCGGGATCCCGGGTTGACAATGAGCAGTTCTTC
>TRBJ2-2|TRBV27|.|.
CASSFGGKGELFF
TGTGCCAGCAGTTTTGGCGGGAAGGGGGAGCTGTTTTTT
>TRBJ2-5|TRBV6-1|TRBD2|.
CASSVWGGLPSETQYF
TGTGCCAGCAGTGTTTGGGGGGGACTTCCTAGCGAGACCCAGTACTTC
>TRBJ2-3|TRBV4-1|.|.
CASRYGTGTDTQYF
TGCGCCAGCCGCTACGGGACTGGCACAGATACGCAGTATTTT
>TRBJ2-5|TRBV11-3|TRBD1|.
CASSSSRDRKETQYF
TGTGCCAGCAGCTCGAGTAGGGACAGGAAAGAGACCCAGTACTTC
>TRBJ1-4|TRBV9|.|.
CASSPPDSNEKLFF
TGTGCCAGCAGCCCCCCGGACAGTAATGAAAAACTGTTTTTT
>TRBJ2-7|TRBV7-3|.|once
CASAPRGLPTYEQYF
TGTGCCAGCGCCCCACGAGGGCTTCCTACCTACGAGCAGTACTTC
>TRBJ1-1|TRBV5-4|.|.
CASSLDRDEAFF
TGTGCCAGCAGCTTGGACCGCGATGAAGCTTTCTTT
>TRBJ1-5|TRBV7-3|.|.
CASSLTPDSPGHF
TGTGCCAGCAGCTTAACCCCGGACAGTCCAGGGCATTTT
>TRBJ1-2|TRBV23-1|.|.
CAGETEFYGYTF
TGCGCCGGGGAGACGGAATTCTATGGCTACACCTTC
>TRBJ2-2|TRBV4-1|.|.
CASSQVGAGDGELFF
TGCGCCAGCAGCCAAGTTGGGGCAGGCGACGGGGAGCTGTTTTTT
>TRBJ1-5|TRBV19|.|.
CASSIPGDQPQHF
TGTGCCAGTAGTATTCCCGGGGATCAGCCCCAGCATTTT
>TRBJ2-7|TRBV10-2|.|.
CASSVMEYEQYF
TGCGCCAGCAGTGTTATGGAGTACGAGCAGTACTTC
>TRBJ2-1|TRBV7-3|.|.
CASSLGVDNEQFF
TGTGCCAGCAGCCTAGGGGTAGATAATGAGCAGTTCTTC
>TRBJ1-1|TRBV5-1|TRBD1|.
CASSLSGRGRDAEAFF
TGCGCCAGCAGCTTGTCGGGCAGGGGGCGCGACGCTGAAGCTTTCTTT